A selection of T cell receptor beta chains follows, all from one sample in a study of vaccination effects on CD4 cells after COVID-19. TCRdb keeps only in-frame clones here, not all; method: immunoSEQ multiplex PCR. The sample lists 20,000 to 25,000 clones, approximately 72% occurring once. These receptors' targets are unknown. The source material was CD4+ T cells from PBMCs cultured with HCoV-NL63 spike peptides, sampled before COVID-19 vaccination. The receptors come from a human donor who received a COVID-19 vaccine. CDR3s leave out the opening cysteine and the closing phenylalanine or tryptophan. D genes are given only for firm matches. Expanded clones are given a class, and other clones once, few, many or no size at all.

v_gene	d_gene	j_gene	abundance	CDR3aa
TRBV5-1	-	TRBJ2-2	-	ASSKRAGTNTGELF
TRBV6-2/TRBV6-3	TRBD2	TRBJ2-1	once	ASSGLDLQPSYNEQF
TRBV11-2	TRBD2	TRBJ2-7	-	ASSLDRTSGGYGEQY
TRBV15	TRBD1	TRBJ2-7	-	ATSPGTGPSEQY
TRBV2	TRBD2	TRBJ2-5	-	ASNELGLAGARGGTQY
TRBV11-2	TRBD1	TRBJ1-4	-	ASSLDHRGGREKLF
TRBV5-4	-	TRBJ2-7	few	ASSFTGTPSYEQY
TRBV3-1/TRBV3-2	-	TRBJ1-1	few	ASSPFGTEAF
TRBV3-1/TRBV3-2	-	TRBJ1-2	few	ASSQDSGAYGYT
TRBV27	-	TRBJ2-3	-	ASSDRGVRADTQY
TRBV5-6	-	TRBJ1-3	-	ASSSRGGRFASGNTIY
TRBV6-6	-	TRBJ2-2	-	AIQGTNTGELF
TRBV9	TRBD2	TRBJ2-1	-	ASSVGSAGAYNEQF
TRBV5-1	-	TRBJ2-5	-	ASSFDQETQY
TRBV7-9	-	TRBJ1-3	-	ASSLDPLNTIY
TRBV4-2	-	TRBJ2-3	once	ASSPSGGVGTDTQY
TRBV10-3	TRBD1	TRBJ2-3	-	AIRRDRSSTDTQY
TRBV12-3/TRBV12-4	-	TRBJ1-2	-	ASSPGLGGYT
TRBV4-1	TRBD1	TRBJ2-2	-	ASSRLGQGADTGELF
TRBV15	TRBD2	TRBJ2-1	few	ATSMRTSGLDEQF
TRBV29-1	-	TRBJ2-1	once	SVEDPGNYNEQF
TRBV4-1	-	TRBJ2-2	-	ASSQEGQRNTGELF
TRBV27	TRBD1	TRBJ1-6	-	ASSLGQVNSPLH
TRBV5-1	TRBD1	TRBJ2-3	-	ASSSGQGGSDTQY
TRBV3-1/TRBV3-2	TRBD2	TRBJ2-7	-	ASSQGTRGVSYEQY
TRBV3-1/TRBV3-2	TRBD2	TRBJ2-2	-	ASSPLGEREEWELF
TRBV5-1	TRBD2	TRBJ2-1	-	ASSLADSGERQF
TRBV19	TRBD1	TRBJ1-3	-	ASRKDRISGNTIY
TRBV5-1	TRBD1	TRBJ1-1	few	ASSLGQGPLNTEAF
TRBV10-2	-	TRBJ1-1	-	ASKITQSGEAF
TRBV7-6	TRBD2	TRBJ2-3	-	ASSLDPLAPLAARRDTQY
TRBV5-4	-	TRBJ2-3	-	ASSLDGPSTDTQY
TRBV12-5	TRBD1	TRBJ2-6	-	ASAQTGTGYFSGANVLT
TRBV7-7	-	TRBJ2-5	-	VSARSWTAEETQY
TRBV15	-	TRBJ1-4	-	ATSRDMRNEKLF
TRBV3-1/TRBV3-2	TRBD1	TRBJ1-1	-	ASRSGGTEAF
TRBV5-1	-	TRBJ1-2	-	ASSLGGVADT
TRBV11-2	-	TRBJ2-2	-	ASSLWRLAGANTGELF
TRBV9	-	TRBJ2-5	-	ASSSREGRGGTQY
TRBV6-5	-	TRBJ1-1	once	ASSYRNTEAF
TRBV4-2	-	TRBJ2-2	-	ASSQEGGRTGELF
TRBV19	TRBD2	TRBJ2-1	-	ASRLAGGPNEQF